One and the same sample provided the 25 T cell receptor beta chains below, sequenced in a study of CD8 T cells in ankylosing spondylitis. The study's findings and limits: What appeared characteristic of ankylosing spondylitis blood was a TCR beta motif of under 10 highly homologous variants.

These receptors have no known antigen. Using its own MiXCR run on the 5' RACE reads, TCRdb lists one record per CDR3 protein. The data hold hundreds of thousands of distinct CDR3 sequences, with approximately 10% observed a single time. The specimen sequenced was blood, either unsorted or a sorted T cell fraction (not recorded which). The receptors come from a male donor with ankylosing spondylitis.

This clonotype has more than one count but fewer than ten. The chain employs TRBV10-3 and TRBJ1-2; tentative D call: TRBD1 (5 bases). Germline V gives CDR1 ENHRY, CDR2 SYGVKD. Trimming pared 10 bases from V and 1 base from J, leaving 7 bases between. The CDR3 is made up of 11 amino acids. The DNA for the CDR3 is TGTGCCACGGGGGTTAACTATGGCTACACCTTC. Its protein product is CATGVNYGYTF.

The V gene is TRBV20-1, the J gene TRBJ2-1; 9 nucleotides line up with TRBD2. J gave up 4 bases and V 0 bases, and 7 bases lay outside the gene matches. Germline values: CDR1 DFQATT, CDR2 SNEGSKA (reference sequence). The CDR3 covers 16 residues. This chain's CDR3 is CSARDSSGGSYNEQFF. DNA for the CDR3: TGCAGTGCTAGAGATTCGAGCGGGGGGAGTTACAATGAGCAGTTCTTC.

This sequence joins TRBV7-2 and TRBJ2-6; 8 bases map to TRBD1. Germline V gene sequence: CDR1 SGHTA, CDR2 FQGNSA. CDR3 length equals 16 residues. Losses at the gene ends were 5 bases for V and 0 bases for J; bases not matched to a gene: 3. CDR3 region: CASSTGQGSGANVLTF. The DNA of the CDR3 is TGTGCCAGCAGCACCGGACAGGGCTCTGGGGCCAACGTCCTGACTTTC.

This clonotype was recorded at least ten times. The rearrangement joins TRBV29-1 to TRBJ1-2, with TRBD1 matching 11 bases. Trimming took 3 bases from V and 8 from J; bases not matched to a gene: 5. Germline-derived CDR1 and CDR2 are SQVTM and ANQGSEA. The CDR3 spans 13 residues. In DNA, the CDR3 is TGCAGCGTTGACGGGACAGGGGGTAAGGGCTACACCTTC. Protein product: CSVDGTGGKGYTF.

The table lists this clonotype with many counts. The gene calls are TRBV7-3 and TRBJ2-7; D could derive from TRBD1 or TRBD2 (6 bases each). Trimming stripped 5 bases from V and 2 bases from J, with 16 bases between. Germline-derived CDR1 and CDR2 are SGHTA and FQGTGA. The CDR3 runs 15 residues. The CDR3 region has the DNA TGTGCCAGCAGCAAACAGGGAGGAGGGACCTACGAGCAGTACTTC. Protein: CASSKQGGGTYEQYF.

This clonotype was counted between two and nine times. The J gene is TRBJ2-3, the V gene TRBV27; 8 bases match TRBD1. The germline gives CDR1 MNHEY, CDR2 SMNVEV (reference sequence). CDR3 size: 15 residues. J lost 5 bases, V lost 5 bases, and 9 bases had no gene match. CDR3 sequence (DNA): TGTGCCAGCAGTCCGAGACAGGGGATGGGAGATACGCAGTATTTT. This sequence encodes CASSPRQGMGDTQYF.

This chain links TRBV6-1 with TRBJ1-5; 10 nucleotides match TRBD1. This CDR3 has 16 residues. V lost 4 bases to trimming and J lost 6 bases; unmatched junction nucleotides: 9. Germline V gives CDR1 MNHNS, CDR2 SASEGT. The CDR3 spells CASSAGTGAVIQPQHF. For the CDR3, the DNA is TGTGCCAGCAGTGCGGGGACAGGGGCGGTGATTCAGCCCCAGCATTTT.

The chain carries TRBV6-5 and TRBJ2-2; TRBD2 is a possible D gene (6 bases). Germline CDR1 and CDR2: MNHEY and SVGAGI. The CDR3 length is 16 residues. V lost 4 bases and J 6 bases, leaving 18 bases between the germline ends. The CDR3 coding sequence is TGTGCCAGCAGTTCTGCGACTAGGGGTCGCGCCGGGGAGCTGTTTTTT. Protein: CASSSATRGRAGELFF.

This clonotype was detected a few times. The chain combines TRBV2 with TRBJ2-1; the D is unclear. V lost 5 bases to trimming and J lost 4 bases, with 6 bases between them. The germline V gene has CDR1 SNHLY and CDR2 FYNNEI. There are 12 residues in the CDR3. The CDR3 is CASSPVYNEQFF. In DNA form, the CDR3 reads TGTGCCAGCAGTCCCGTTTACAATGAGCAGTTCTTC. Full variable domain (remainder filled in from reference TRBV2 and TRBJ2-1): EPEVTQTPSHQVTQMGQEVILRCVPISNHLYFYWYRQILGQKVEFLVSFYNNEISEKSEIFDDQFSVERPDGSNFTLKIRSTKLEDSAMYFCASSPVYNEQFFGPGTRLTVL.

This chain uses TRBV5-8 with TRBJ1-5, with a possible D match to TRBD1 (5 bases). Germline lookup yields CDR1 SGHTS and CDR2 YDEGEE. The CDR3 has 15 amino acids. V lost 3 bases, J lost 5 bases, and 15 bases lay in between. The CDR3 sequence is CASSYYRGSDQPQHF. In DNA form, the CDR3 reads TGTGCCAGCAGCTACTACCGGGGGTCCGATCAGCCCCAGCATTTT.

The sample holds a few counts of this clonotype. The V gene is TRBV5-1, the J gene TRBJ2-5; tentatively, D is TRBD2 (6 bases). Trimming shortened V by 2 bases and J by 7 bases, and 12 bases separated the two germline ends. The CDR3 totals 13 residues. Per germline, CDR1 SGHRS and CDR2 YFSETQ. CDR3 loop: CASSFGGDGTQYF. CDR3 DNA sequence: TGCGCCAGCAGCTTCGGGGGAGACGGGACCCAGTACTTC.

This clonotype has more than one count but fewer than ten. V gene TRBV7-3 combines with J gene TRBJ2-3; 15 bases line up with TRBD2. The V gene end was trimmed by 2 bases and the J gene end by 1 base; junction bases not matched to a gene: 7. This CDR3 is 19 amino acids long. Germline CDR1 is SGHTA and CDR2 is FQGTGA. The chain's CDR3 is CASSLEGLAGGARTDTQYF. Written as DNA, the CDR3 is TGTGCCAGCAGCTTAGAGGGACTAGCGGGGGGAGCGCGCACAGATACGCAGTATTTT. Filled out from reference TRBV7-3 and TRBJ2-3, the complete variable domain reads GAGVSQTPSNKVTEKGKYVELRCDPISGHTALYWYRQSLGQGPEFLIYFQGTGAADDSGLPNDRFFAVRPEGSVSTLKIQRTERGDSAVYLCASSLEGLAGGARTDTQYFGPGTRLTVL.

This clonotype has only a few counts. The chain employs TRBV20-1 and TRBJ1-4; D possibly corresponds to TRBD1 (6 bases). Germline V gene data show CDR1 as DFQATT and CDR2 as SNEGSKA (reference sequence). The CDR3 extends over 16 amino acids. V was pared by 4 bases and J by 7 bases, with 22 bases between. CDR3 loop: CSAIWAGEFVSEKLFF. CDR3 nucleotide sequence: TGCAGTGCTATCTGGGCAGGGGAGTTCGTGAGTGAAAAACTGTTTTTT.

This clonotype occurred many times. The chain combines TRBV5-6 with TRBJ1-2; D is uncertain. Trimming removed 0 bases at V and 4 bases at J, with 7 bases between. Germline V gene data show CDR1 as SGHDT and CDR2 as YYEEEE. The CDR3 consists of 13 residues. The CDR3 sequence: CASSLAGSYGYTF. As DNA, the CDR3 is TGTGCCAGCAGCTTGGCCGGGAGCTATGGCTACACCTTC.

J is TRBJ2-3 and V is TRBV7-6; 11 bases map to TRBD2. The CDR3 spans 16 residues. The V and J ends lost 6 bases and 0 bases, in that order; junction bases with no gene match: 5. Germline V CDR1 and CDR2: SGHVS, FNYEAQ. CDR3 in DNA: TGTGCCAGCAGAACTTTAGCGGGGGGGAGCACAGATACGCAGTATTTT. It codes for CASRTLAGGSTDTQYF.

This clonotype was counted between two and nine times. The J gene is TRBJ2-7, the V gene TRBV18; 7 positions match TRBD1. Germline CDR1 is KGHSH and CDR2 is LQKENI. CDR3 length equals 14 residues. V was clipped by 5 bases and J by 2 bases; unmatched bases: 6. DNA of the CDR3: TGTGCCAGCTCAGAACAGGGGAATGCCTACGAGCAGTACTTC. Its protein product is CASSEQGNAYEQYF.

The J gene is TRBJ2-5, the V gene TRBV28; D may be TRBD1 (5 bases). V gave up 4 bases and J gave up 5 bases, with 14 bases separating them. The length of the CDR3 is 14 residues. Germline V lookup: CDR1 MDHEN, CDR2 SYDVKM. CDR3 DNA sequence: TGTGCCAGCAGTTGGACATCCCGTTCGGAGACCCAGTACTTC. This translates into CASSWTSRSETQYF.

The genes are TRBV10-3 and TRBJ1-1; D is uncertain. This CDR3 contains 14 residues. Trimming took off 2 bases at V and 0 bases at J, with 7 bases between the two ends. From germline, CDR1 is ENHRY and CDR2 SYGVKD. CDR3 nucleotide sequence: TGTGCCATCAGTGAGGGGCCAGTGAACACTGAAGCTTTCTTT. Protein sequence: CAISEGPVNTEAFF.

This clonotype was recorded a few times. The chain combines TRBV4-2 with TRBJ2-5; TRBD1 matches at 7 bases. Germline assignment: CDR1 LGHNA and CDR2 YNFKEQ. This CDR3 has 16 residues. V gave up 1 base and J gave up 3 bases; unmatched junction bases: 8. The CDR3 coding sequence is TGTGCCAGCAGCCAAGTCCATAAAGGGGGCGAAGAGACCCAGTACTTC. Translated: CASSQVHKGGEETQYF.

This clonotype was observed a few times. This sequence joins TRBV10-3 and TRBJ2-7, with D unclear. The CDR3 spans 13 residues. V was cut by 2 bases and J by 7 bases, with 12 bases left in between. CDR1 is ENHRY, CDR2 SYGVKD, per germline. CDR3 residues: CAISEAPAGEQYF. The DNA for the CDR3 is TGTGCCATCAGTGAGGCGCCCGCCGGGGAGCAGTACTTC.

This clonotype has just a few counts. The chain combines TRBV5-1 with TRBJ2-5, with unresolved D. The CDR3 consists of 13 residues. Trimming stripped 4 bases from V and 1 base from J, with 8 bases between. Germline CDR1 SGHRS, CDR2 YFSETQ. The CDR3 nucleotides read TGCGCCAGCAGCATCGGGTCCCAAGAGACCCAGTACTTC. This codes for CASSIGSQETQYF.

This clonotype came up many times. J is TRBJ2-7 and V is TRBV13; 8 nucleotides align to TRBD2. CDR3 length: 14 residues. Looked up from germline, CDR1 is PRHDT and CDR2 is FYEKMQ (reference sequence). The V and J ends lost 5 bases and 3 bases, in that order; junction bases with no gene match: 6. CDR3 bases: TGTGCCAGCAGCCGAGGACTAGCAGGCTACGAGCAGTACTTC. Its translation is CASSRGLAGYEQYF. The full variable domain, with the rest looked up from reference TRBV13 and TRBJ2-7, is AAGVIQSPRHLIKEKRETATLKCYPIPRHDTVYWYQQGPGQDPQFLISFYEKMQSDKGSIPDRFSAQQFSDYHSELNMSSLELGDSALYFCASSRGLAGYEQYFGPGTRLTVT.

Ten or more counts support this clonotype. The chain couples TRBV29-1 to TRBJ2-7; D might be TRBD1 (6 bases). CDR3 length equals 13 residues. Germline CDR1 is SQVTM and CDR2 is ANQGSEA. Trimming took off 6 bases at V and 3 bases at J, with 15 bases between the two ends. The CDR3 region is CSVVRDTIYEQYF. DNA of the CDR3: TGCAGCGTAGTCCGGGACACCATCTACGAGCAGTACTTC.

The V gene is TRBV29-1, the J gene TRBJ1-1; 7 nucleotides agree with TRBD1. The CDR3 is made up of 13 amino acids. Germline loops: CDR1 SQVTM, CDR2 ANQGSEA. J gave up 4 bases and V 8 bases, and 10 bases lay outside the gene matches. The CDR3 loop reads CSSNRGWGTEAFF. DNA of the CDR3: TGCAGCTCGAACAGGGGATGGGGCACTGAAGCTTTCTTT.

This clonotype was detected ten times or more. V is TRBV29-1 and J is TRBJ2-1, with D perhaps TRBD2 (5 bases). Deletions cut 5 bases from V and 0 bases from J, with 11 bases between. Germline CDR1 reads SQVTM; CDR2 reads ANQGSEA. The CDR3 is made up of 14 amino acids. CDR3 in amino acids: CSVTWESSYNEQFF. The CDR3 DNA is TGCAGCGTTACTTGGGAGAGCTCCTACAATGAGCAGTTCTTC.